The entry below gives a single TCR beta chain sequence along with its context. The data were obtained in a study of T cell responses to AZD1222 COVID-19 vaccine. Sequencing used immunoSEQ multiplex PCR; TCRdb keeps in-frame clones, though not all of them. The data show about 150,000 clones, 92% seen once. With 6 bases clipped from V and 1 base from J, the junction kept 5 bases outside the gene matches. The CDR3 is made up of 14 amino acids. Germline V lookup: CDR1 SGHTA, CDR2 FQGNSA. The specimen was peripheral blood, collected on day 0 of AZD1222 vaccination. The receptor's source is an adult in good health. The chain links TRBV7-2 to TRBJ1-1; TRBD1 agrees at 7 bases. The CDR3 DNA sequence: TGTGCCAGCAGGGTAAGACAGGGGAACACTGAAGCTTTCTTT. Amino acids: CASRVRQGNTEAFF.